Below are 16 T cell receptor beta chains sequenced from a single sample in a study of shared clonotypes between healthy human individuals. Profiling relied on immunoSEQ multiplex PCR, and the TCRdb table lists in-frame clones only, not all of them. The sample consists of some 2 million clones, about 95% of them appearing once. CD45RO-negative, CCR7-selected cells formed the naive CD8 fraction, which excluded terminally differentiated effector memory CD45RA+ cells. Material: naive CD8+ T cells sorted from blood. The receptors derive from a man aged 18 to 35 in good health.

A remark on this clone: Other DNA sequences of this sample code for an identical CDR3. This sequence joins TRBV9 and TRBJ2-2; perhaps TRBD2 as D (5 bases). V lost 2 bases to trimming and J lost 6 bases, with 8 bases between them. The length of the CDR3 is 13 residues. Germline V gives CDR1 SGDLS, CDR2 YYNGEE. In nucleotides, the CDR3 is TGTGCCAGCAGCGTCGAGGGAGCCGGGGAGCTGTTTTTT. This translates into CASSVEGAGELFF.

The CDR3 reads CASSLAGELFF. CDR3 sequence (DNA): TGTGCCAGCAGTCTTGCTGGGGAGCTGTTTTTT. The chain has TRBV6-1 and TRBJ2-2, with D unclear. With 5 bases removed from V and 8 bases from J, the gap between germline ends came to 6 bases. The CDR3 is made up of 11 amino acids. Germline CDR1 reads MNHNS; CDR2 reads SASEGT.

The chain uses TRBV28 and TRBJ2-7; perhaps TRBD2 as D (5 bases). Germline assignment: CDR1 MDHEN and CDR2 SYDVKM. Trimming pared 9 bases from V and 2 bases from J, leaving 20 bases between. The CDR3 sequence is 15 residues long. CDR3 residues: CASQVGVTSAYEQYF. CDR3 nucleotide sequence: TGTGCCAGTCAGGTCGGGGTCACGTCGGCCTACGAGCAGTACTTC. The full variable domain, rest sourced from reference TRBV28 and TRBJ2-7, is DVKVTQSSRYLVKRTGEKVFLECVQDMDHENMFWYRQDPGLGLRLIYFSYDVKMKEKGDIPEGYSVSREKKERFSLILESASTNQTSMYLCASQVGVTSAYEQYFGPGTRLTVT.

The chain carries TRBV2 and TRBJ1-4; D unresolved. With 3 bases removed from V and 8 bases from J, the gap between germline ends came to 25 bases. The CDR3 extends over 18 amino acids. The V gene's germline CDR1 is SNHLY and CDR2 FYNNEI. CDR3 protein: CASSDDAAGARSGEKLFF. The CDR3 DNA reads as TGTGCCAGCAGTGATGATGCGGCAGGAGCACGTTCGGGGGAAAAACTGTTTTTT.

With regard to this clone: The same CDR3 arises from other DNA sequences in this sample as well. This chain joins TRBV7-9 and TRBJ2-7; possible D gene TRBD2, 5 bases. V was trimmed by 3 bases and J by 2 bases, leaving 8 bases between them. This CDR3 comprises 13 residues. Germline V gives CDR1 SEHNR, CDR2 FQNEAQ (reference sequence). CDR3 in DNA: TGTGCCAGCAGCTTTTCCGGGGCCTACGAGCAGTACTTC. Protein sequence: CASSFSGAYEQYF.

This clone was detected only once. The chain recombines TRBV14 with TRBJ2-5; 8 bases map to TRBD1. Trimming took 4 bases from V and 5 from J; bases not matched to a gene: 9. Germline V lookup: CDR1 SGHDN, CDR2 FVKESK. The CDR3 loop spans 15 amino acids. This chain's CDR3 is CASSRGQGKGETQYF. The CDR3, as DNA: TGTGCCAGCAGCCGAGGACAGGGAAAAGGGGAGACCCAGTACTTC.

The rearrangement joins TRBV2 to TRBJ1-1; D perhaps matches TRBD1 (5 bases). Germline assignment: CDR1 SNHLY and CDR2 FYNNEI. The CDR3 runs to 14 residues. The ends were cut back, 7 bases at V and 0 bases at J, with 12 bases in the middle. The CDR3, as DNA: TGTGCCAGCATGCGGGGCTTCATGAACACTGAAGCTTTCTTT. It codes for CASMRGFMNTEAFF.

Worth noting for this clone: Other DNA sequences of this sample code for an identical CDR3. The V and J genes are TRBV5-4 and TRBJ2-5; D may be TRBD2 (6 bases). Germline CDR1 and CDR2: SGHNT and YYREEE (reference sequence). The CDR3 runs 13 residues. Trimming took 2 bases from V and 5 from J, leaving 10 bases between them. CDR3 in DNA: TGTGCCAGCAGCTTTCGGGGGTCGGAGACCCAGTACTTC. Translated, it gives CASSFRGSETQYF.

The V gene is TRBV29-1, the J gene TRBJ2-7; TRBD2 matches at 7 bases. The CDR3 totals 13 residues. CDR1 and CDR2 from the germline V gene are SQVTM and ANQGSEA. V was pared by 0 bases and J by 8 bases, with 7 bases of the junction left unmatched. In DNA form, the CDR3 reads TGCAGCGTTGAAGATCTTGCGGGGGACCAGCAGTACTTC. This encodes CSVEDLAGDQQYF.

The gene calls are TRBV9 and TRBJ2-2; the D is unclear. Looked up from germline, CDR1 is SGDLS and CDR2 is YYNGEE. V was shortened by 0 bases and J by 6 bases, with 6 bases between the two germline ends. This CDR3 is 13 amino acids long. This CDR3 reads CASSVVSPGELFF. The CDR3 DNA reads TGTGCCAGCAGCGTAGTGTCCCCCGGGGAGCTGTTTTTT.

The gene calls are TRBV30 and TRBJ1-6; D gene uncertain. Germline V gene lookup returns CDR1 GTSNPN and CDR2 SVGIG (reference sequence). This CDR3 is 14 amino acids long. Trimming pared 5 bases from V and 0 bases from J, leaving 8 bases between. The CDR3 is CAWETSSYNSPLHF. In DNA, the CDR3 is TGTGCCTGGGAGACGAGCTCCTATAATTCACCCCTCCACTTT.

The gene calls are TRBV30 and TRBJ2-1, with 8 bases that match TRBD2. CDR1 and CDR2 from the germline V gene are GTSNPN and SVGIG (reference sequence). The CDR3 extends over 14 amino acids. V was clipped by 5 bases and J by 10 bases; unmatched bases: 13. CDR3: CAWDPGLGGREQFF. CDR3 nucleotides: TGTGCCTGGGACCCGGGACTAGGGGGAAGGGAGCAGTTCTTC.

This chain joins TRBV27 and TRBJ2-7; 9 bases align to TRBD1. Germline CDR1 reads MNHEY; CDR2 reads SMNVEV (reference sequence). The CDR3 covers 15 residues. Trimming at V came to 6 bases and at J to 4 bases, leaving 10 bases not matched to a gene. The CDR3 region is CASRITGTGFYEQYF. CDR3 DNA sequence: TGTGCCAGCAGGATAACTGGGACAGGGTTTTACGAGCAGTACTTC.

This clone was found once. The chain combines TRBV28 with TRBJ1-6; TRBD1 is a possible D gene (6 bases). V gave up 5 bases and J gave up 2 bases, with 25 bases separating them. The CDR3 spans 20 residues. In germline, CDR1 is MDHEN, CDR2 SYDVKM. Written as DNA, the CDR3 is TGTGCCAGCAGTCTAGGCCCCCGGCAGGGACAAGGGACCTATAATTCACCCCTCCACTTT. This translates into CASSLGPRQGQGTYNSPLHF.

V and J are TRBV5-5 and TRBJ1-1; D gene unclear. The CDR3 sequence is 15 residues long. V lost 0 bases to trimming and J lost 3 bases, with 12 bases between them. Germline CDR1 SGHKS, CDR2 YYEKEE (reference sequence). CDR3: CASSLGPGMDTEAFF. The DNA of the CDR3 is TGTGCCAGCAGCTTGGGACCGGGAATGGACACTGAAGCTTTCTTT.

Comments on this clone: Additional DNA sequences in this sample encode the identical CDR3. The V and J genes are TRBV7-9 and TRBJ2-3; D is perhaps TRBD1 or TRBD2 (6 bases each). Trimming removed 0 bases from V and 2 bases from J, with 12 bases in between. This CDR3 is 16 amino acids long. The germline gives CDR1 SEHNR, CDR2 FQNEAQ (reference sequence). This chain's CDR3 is CASSLASGGPTDTQYF. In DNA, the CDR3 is TGTGCCAGCAGCTTAGCGTCTGGGGGGCCCACAGATACGCAGTATTTT.